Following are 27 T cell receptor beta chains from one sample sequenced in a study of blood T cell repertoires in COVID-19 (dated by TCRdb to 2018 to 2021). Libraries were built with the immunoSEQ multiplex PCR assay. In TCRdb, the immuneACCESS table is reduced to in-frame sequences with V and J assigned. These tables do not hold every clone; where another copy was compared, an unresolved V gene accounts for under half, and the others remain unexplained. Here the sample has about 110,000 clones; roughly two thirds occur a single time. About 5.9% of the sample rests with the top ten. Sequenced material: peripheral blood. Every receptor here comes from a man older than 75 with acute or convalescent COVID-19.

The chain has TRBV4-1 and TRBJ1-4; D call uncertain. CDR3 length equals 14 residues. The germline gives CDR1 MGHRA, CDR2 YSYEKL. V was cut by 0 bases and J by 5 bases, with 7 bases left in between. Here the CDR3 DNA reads TGCGCCAGCAGCCAAGACAGGAAAAATGAAAAACTGTTTTTT. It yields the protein CASSQDRKNEKLFF.

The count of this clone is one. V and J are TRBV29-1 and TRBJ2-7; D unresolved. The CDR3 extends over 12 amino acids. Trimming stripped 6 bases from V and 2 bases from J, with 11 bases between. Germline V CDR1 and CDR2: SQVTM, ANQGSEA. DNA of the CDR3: TGCAGCGTAGCCGGAGTAACCTACGAGCAGTACTTC. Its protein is CSVAGVTYEQYF.

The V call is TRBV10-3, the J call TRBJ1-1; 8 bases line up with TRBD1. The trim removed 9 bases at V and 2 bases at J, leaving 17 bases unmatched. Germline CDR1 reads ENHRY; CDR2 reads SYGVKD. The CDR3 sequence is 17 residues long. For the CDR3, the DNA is TGTGCCATTAGACCCGGGACAGGAGAAGGGGGCAACACTGAAGCTTTCTTT. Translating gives CAIRPGTGEGGNTEAFF.

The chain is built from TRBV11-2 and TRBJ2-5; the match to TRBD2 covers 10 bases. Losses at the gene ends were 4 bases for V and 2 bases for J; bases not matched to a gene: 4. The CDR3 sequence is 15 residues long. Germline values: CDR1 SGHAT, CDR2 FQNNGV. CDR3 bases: TGTGCCAGCAGCTCCTTAGCGGGAGGACAAGAGACCCAGTACTTC. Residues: CASSSLAGGQETQYF.

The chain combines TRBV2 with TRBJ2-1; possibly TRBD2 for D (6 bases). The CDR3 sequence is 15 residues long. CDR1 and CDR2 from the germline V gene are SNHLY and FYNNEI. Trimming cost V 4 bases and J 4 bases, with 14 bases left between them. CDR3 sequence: CASSVEGVPYNEQFF. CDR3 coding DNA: TGTGCCAGCAGTGTGGAGGGAGTCCCTTACAATGAGCAGTTCTTC. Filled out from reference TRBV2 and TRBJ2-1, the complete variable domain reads EPEVTQTPSHQVTQMGQEVILRCVPISNHLYFYWYRQILGQKVEFLVSFYNNEISEKSEIFDDQFSVERPDGSNFTLKIRSTKLEDSAMYFCASSVEGVPYNEQFFGPGTRLTVL.

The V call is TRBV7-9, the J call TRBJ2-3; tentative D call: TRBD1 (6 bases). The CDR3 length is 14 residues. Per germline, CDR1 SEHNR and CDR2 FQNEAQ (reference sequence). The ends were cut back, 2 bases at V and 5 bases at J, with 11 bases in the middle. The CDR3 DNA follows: TGTGCCAGCAGCTTAAAAGGGGGTAGAGATACGCAGTATTTT. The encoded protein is CASSLKGGRDTQYF.

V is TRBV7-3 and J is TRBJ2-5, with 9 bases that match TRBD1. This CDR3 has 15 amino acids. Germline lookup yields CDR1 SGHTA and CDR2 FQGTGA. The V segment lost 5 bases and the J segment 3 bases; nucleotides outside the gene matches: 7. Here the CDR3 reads CASSRTGVREETQYF. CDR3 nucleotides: TGTGCCAGCAGCCGGACAGGGGTTAGGGAAGAGACCCAGTACTTC.

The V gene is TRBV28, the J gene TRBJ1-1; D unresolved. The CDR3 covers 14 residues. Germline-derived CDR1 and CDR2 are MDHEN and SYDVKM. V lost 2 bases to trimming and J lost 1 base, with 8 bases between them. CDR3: CASSLNLPNTEAFF. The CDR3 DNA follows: TGTGCCAGCAGTTTAAATCTCCCGAACACTGAAGCTTTCTTT.

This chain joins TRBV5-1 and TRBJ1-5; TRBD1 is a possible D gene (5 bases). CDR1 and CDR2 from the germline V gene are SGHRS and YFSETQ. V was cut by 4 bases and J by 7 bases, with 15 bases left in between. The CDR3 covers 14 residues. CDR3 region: CASSPGGVGQPQHF. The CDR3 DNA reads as TGCGCCAGCAGCCCCGGGGGGGTCGGCCAGCCCCAGCATTTT.

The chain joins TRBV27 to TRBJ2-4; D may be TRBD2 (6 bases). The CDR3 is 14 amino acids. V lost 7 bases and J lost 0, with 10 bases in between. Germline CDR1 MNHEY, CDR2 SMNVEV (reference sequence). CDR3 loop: CASKGRLAKNIQYF. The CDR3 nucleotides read TGTGCCAGCAAAGGGAGGCTAGCCAAAAACATTCAGTACTTC.

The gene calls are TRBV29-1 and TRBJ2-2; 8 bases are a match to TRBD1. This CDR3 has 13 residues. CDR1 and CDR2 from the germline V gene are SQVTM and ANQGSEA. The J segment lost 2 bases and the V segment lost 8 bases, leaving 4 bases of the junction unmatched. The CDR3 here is CSCDRGNTGELFF. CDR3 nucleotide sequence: TGCAGCTGCGACAGGGGTAACACCGGGGAGCTGTTTTTT.

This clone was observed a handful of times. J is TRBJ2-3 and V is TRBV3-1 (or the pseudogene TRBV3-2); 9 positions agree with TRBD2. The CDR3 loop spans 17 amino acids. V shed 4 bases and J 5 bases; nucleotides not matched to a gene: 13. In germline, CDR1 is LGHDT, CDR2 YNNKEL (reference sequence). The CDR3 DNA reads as TGTGCCAGCAGCCTCTTGAGGACTAGCGTGTTTGTAGATACGCAGTATTTT. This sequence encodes CASSLLRTSVFVDTQYF.

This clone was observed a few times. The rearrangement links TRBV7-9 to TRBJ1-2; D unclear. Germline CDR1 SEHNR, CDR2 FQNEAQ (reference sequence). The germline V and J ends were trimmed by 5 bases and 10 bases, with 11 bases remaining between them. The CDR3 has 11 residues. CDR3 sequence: CASSPREYYTF. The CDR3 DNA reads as TGTGCCAGCAGCCCCCGGGAGTACTACACCTTC.

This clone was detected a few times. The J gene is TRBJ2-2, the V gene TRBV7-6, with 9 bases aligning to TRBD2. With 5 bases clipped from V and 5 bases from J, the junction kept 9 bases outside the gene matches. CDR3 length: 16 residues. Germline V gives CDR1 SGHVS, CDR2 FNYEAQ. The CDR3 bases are TGTGCCAGCAGCCGAACCGGGACTAGCATAACCGGGGAGCTGTTTTTT. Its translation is CASSRTGTSITGELFF. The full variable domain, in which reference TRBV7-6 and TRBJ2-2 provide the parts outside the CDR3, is GAGVSQSPRYKVTKRGQDVALRCDPISGHVSLYWYRQALGQGPEFLTYFNYEAQQDKSGLPNDRFSAERPEGSISTLTIQRTEQRDSAMYRCASSRTGTSITGELFFGEGSRLTVL.

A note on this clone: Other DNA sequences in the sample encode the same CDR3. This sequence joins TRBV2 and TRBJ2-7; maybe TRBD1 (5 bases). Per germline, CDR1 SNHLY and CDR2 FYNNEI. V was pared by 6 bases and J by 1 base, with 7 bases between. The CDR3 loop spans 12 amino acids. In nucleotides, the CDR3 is TGTGCCAGCAGGCAGGGATCCTACGAGCAGTACTTC. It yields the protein CASRQGSYEQYF.

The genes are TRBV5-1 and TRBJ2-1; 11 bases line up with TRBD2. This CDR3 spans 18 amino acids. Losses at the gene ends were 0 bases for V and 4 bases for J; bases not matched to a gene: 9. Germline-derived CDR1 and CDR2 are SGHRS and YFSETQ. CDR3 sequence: CASSLEGVGTSGYNEQFF. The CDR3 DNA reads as TGCGCCAGCAGCTTGGAGGGGGTCGGGACTAGCGGATACAATGAGCAGTTCTTC.

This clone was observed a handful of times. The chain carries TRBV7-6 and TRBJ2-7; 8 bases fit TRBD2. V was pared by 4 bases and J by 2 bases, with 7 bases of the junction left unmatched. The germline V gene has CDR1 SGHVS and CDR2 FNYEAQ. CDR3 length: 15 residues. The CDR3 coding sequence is TGTGCCAGCAGCTCCGGGAGGGATACTCCCTACGAGCAGTACTTC. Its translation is CASSSGRDTPYEQYF.

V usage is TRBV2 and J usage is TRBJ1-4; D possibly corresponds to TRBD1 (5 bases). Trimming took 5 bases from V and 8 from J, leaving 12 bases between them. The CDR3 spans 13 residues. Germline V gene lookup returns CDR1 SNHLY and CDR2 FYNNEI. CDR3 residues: CASSNLWGEKLFF. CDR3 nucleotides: TGTGCCAGCAGTAACCTTTGGGGCGAAAAACTGTTTTTT.

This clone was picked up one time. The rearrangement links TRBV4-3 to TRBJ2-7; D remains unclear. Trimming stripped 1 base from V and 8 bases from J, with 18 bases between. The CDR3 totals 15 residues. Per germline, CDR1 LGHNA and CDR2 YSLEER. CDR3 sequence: CASSQVSRPAAKQYF. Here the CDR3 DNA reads TGCGCCAGCAGCCAAGTGAGCAGGCCCGCCGCGAAGCAGTACTTC.

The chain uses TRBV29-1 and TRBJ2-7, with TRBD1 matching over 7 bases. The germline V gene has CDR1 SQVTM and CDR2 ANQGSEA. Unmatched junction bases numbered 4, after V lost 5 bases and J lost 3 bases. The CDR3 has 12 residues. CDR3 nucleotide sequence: TGCAGCGTTACGGGACAGCGCTACGAGCAGTACTTC. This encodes CSVTGQRYEQYF.

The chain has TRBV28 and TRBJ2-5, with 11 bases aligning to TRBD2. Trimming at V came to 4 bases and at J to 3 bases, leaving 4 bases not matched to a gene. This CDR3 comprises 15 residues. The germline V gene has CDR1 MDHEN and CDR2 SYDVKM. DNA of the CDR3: TGTGCCAGCAGTTCCACGGGACTAGCGGAAGAGACCCAGTACTTC. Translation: CASSSTGLAEETQYF.

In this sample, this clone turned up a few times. The CDR3 nucleotides are TGCGCCAGCAGCCAAGGCGTGGGCGGGGCAACCTACGAGCAGTACTTC. Translating gives CASSQGVGGATYEQYF. This chain links TRBV4-1 with TRBJ2-7; perhaps TRBD2 as D (6 bases). V was trimmed by 1 base and J by 2 bases, leaving 15 bases between them. Germline CDR1 and CDR2: MGHRA and YSYEKL. The CDR3 has 16 amino acids.

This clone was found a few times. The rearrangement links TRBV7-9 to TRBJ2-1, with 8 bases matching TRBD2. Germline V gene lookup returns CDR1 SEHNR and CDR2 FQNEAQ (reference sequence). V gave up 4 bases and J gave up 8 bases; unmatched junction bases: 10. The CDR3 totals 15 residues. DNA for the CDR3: TGTGCCAGCAGCTACGGACTAGCTCTGGGATATGAGCAGTTCTTC. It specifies CASSYGLALGYEQFF.

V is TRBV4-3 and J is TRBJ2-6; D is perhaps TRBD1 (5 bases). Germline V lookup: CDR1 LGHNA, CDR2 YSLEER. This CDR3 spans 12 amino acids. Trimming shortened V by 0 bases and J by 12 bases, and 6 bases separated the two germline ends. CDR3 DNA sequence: TGCGCCAGCAGCCAAGATGGGGCCGTCCTGACTTTC. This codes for CASSQDGAVLTF.

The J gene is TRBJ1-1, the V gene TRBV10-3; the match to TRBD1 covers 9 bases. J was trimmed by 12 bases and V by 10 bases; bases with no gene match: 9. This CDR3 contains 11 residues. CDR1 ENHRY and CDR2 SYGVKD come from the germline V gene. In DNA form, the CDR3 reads TGTGCCACCTCGGGGGGACAGGGTTCTTTCTTT. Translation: CATSGGQGSFF.

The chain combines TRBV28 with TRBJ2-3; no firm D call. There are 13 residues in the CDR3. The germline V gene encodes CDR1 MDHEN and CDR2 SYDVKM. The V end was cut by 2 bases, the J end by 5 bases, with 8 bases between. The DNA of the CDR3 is TGTGCCAGCAGTTTAATGAGAGGAGATACGCAGTATTTT. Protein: CASSLMRGDTQYF.

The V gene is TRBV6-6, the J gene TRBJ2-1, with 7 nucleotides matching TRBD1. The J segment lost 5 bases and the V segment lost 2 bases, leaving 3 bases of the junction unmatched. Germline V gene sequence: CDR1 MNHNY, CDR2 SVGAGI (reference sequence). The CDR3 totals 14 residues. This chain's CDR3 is CASSYDREDNEQFF. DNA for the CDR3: TGTGCCAGCAGTTACGACAGGGAAGACAATGAGCAGTTCTTC.